The entry that follows covers one TCR beta chain sequence. The antigen is undetermined. This sample is drawn from a study of post-analysis software for immune sequencing data. Study conclusions and caveats: TRBV5-6, TRBV5-1 and TRBV20-1 were among a few TRBV segments more frequent in patients than controls.

The library was made from cDNA and included unique molecular identifiers. TCRdb redid the calling of the PCR reads with MiXCR, one entry per CDR3 protein. Counted here are roughly 730,000 distinct CDR3 sequences, 25% to 30% occurring once; the ten biggest clones make up roughly 0.54%. The V and J ends lost 4 bases and 2 bases respectively, with 11 bases between them. Germline-derived CDR1 and CDR2 are MNHEY and SMNVEV (reference sequence). The CDR3 runs to 14 residues. The sequence was obtained from a girl under 18 with multiple sclerosis. The rearrangement uses TRBV27 and TRBJ1-2; possibly TRBD1 for D (6 bases). Sample: blood. CDR3 coding DNA: TGTGCCAGCAGTTCGGGGGGCGTGAACTATGGCTACACCTTC. This gives the protein CASSSGGVNYGYTF.